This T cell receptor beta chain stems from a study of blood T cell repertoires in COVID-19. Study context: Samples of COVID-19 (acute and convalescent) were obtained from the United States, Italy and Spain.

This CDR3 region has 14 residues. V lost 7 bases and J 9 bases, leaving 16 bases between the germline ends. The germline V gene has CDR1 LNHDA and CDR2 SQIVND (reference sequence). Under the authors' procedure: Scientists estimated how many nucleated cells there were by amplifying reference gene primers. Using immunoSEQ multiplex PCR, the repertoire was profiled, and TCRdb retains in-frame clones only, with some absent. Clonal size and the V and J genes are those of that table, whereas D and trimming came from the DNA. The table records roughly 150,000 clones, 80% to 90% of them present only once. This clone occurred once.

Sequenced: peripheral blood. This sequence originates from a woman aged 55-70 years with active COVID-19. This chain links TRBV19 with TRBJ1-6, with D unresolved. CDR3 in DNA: TGTGCCAGTATGAGGAGGGAACGCTCTTCACCCCTCCACTTT. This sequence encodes CASMRRERSSPLHF.